This is a list of T cell receptor beta chains from one sample in a study of cytomegalovirus exposure and HLA in healthy donors. Only in-frame clones appear in the TCRdb table, and some are missing; sequencing was by immunoSEQ multiplex PCR. The sample includes 150,000 or so clones, around 80% seen only once; the top ten take about 1.5%. Sequencing was carried out using PBMCs. The receptors originated from a female donor in good health and CMV-seronegative. Both conserved end residues are part of each CDR3. The D gene is left open where the match is weak. Clone size is stated in some rows and not others, as once, few, many or a class when expanded.

size	length	V	J	D	CDR3	DNA
once	15	TRBV4-3	TRBJ2-7	TRBD1	CASSQGDRASYEQYF	TGCGCCAGCAGCCAAGGGGACAGGGCGTCCTACGAGCAGTACTTC
NA	16	TRBV7-9	TRBJ1-6	TRBD1	CASSAPSGQHNSPLHF	TGTGCCAGCAGCGCCCCTTCGGGACAGCATAATTCACCCCTCCACTTT
NA	13	TRBV5-1	TRBJ2-3	NA	CASSSGGTDTQYF	TGCGCCAGCAGCTCCGGGGGCACAGATACGCAGTATTTT
NA	13	TRBV28	TRBJ2-2	NA	CASSLANTGELFF	TGTGCCAGCAGTTTGGCTAACACCGGGGAGCTGTTTTTT
NA	14	TRBV5-1	TRBJ2-5	TRBD2	CASSRLAGEETQYF	TGCGCCAGCAGCCGACTAGCGGGAGAAGAGACCCAGTACTTC
NA	17	TRBV5-4	TRBJ2-6	TRBD1	CASSFDRVGSGANVLTF	TGTGCCAGCAGCTTCGACAGGGTCGGCTCTGGGGCCAACGTCCTGACTTTC
NA	15	TRBV7-9	TRBJ2-4	NA	CASSVDSTLGNIQYF	TGTGCCAGCAGCGTGGACTCGACTTTAGGAAACATTCAGTACTTC
few	15	TRBV16	TRBJ1-5	TRBD1	CASSRSGQGNQPQHF	TGTGCCAGCAGCCGCTCAGGACAGGGGAATCAGCCCCAGCATTTT
once	20	TRBV6-1	TRBJ2-6	NA	CASSEAPQGHIYSGANVLTF	TGTGCCAGCAGTGAAGCTCCCCAGGGGCATATCTACTCTGGGGCCAACGTCCTGACTTTC
NA	16	TRBV19	TRBJ2-1	TRBD2	CASSIPWTSDNNEQFF	TGTGCCAGTAGTATCCCATGGACTAGCGATAACAATGAGCAGTTCTTC
NA	14	TRBV9	TRBJ2-7	NA	CASSPGLKSYEQYF	TGTGCCAGCAGCCCTGGACTGAAATCCTACGAGCAGTACTTC
NA	12	TRBV14	TRBJ2-4	NA	CASSPSGNIQYF	TGTGCCAGCAGCCCTTCAGGGAACATTCAGTACTTC
NA	15	TRBV7-9	TRBJ2-7	NA	CASSPPESASYEQYF	TGTGCCAGCAGCCCTCCCGAGAGCGCATCCTACGAGCAGTACTTC
NA	11	TRBV20-1	TRBJ2-1	NA	CSATKRNEQFF	TGCAGTGCTACCAAGCGGAATGAGCAGTTCTTC
NA	15	TRBV4-1	TRBJ2-7	TRBD2	CASSQEAGVVYEQYF	TGCGCCAGCAGCCAAGAAGCGGGAGTTGTCTACGAGCAGTACTTC
NA	16	TRBV7-9	TRBJ2-3	TRBD2	CASSLPAGGGTDTQYF	TGTGCCAGCAGCCTACCGGCGGGGGGGGGCACAGATACGCAGTATTTT
NA	16	TRBV28	TRBJ2-3	NA	CACRDTRRGYTDTQYF	TGTGCCTGCCGGGACACACGGAGAGGATACACAGATACGCAGTATTTT